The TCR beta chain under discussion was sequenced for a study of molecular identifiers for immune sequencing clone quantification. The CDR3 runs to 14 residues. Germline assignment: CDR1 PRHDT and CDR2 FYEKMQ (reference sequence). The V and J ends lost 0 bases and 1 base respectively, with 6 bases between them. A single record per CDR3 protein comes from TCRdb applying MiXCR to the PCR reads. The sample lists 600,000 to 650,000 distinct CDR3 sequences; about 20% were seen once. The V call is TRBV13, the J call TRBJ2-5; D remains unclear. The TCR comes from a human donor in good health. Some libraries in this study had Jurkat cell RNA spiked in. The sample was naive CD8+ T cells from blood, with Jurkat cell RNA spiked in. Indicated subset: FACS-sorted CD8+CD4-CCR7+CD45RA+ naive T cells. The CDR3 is CASSLGRTQETQYF. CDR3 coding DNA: TGTGCCAGCAGCTTAGGACGAACCCAAGAGACCCAGTACTTC. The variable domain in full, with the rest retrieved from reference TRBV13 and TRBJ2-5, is AAGVIQSPRHLIKEKRETATLKCYPIPRHDTVYWYQQGPGQDPQFLISFYEKMQSDKGSIPDRFSAQQFSDYHSELNMSSLELGDSALYFCASSLGRTQETQYFGPGTRLLVL.